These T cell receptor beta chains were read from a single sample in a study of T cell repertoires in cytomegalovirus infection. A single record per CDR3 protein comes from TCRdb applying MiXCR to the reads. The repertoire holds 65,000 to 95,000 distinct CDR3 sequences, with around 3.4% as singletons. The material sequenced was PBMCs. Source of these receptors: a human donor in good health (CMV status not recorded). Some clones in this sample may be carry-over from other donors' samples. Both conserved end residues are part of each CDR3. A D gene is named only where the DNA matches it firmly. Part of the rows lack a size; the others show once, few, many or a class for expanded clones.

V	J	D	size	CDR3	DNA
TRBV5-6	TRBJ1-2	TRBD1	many	CASSFWTGAGGGYTF	TGTGCCAGCAGCTTTTGGACAGGAGCAGGAGGAGGCTACACCTTC
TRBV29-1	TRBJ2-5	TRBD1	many	CSSVLGGGETQYF	TGCAGTTCGGTATTAGGGGGCGGGGAGACCCAGTACTTC
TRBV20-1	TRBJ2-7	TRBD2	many	CSGSGESYEQYF	TGCAGTGGCAGCGGGGAGTCCTACGAGCAGTACTTC
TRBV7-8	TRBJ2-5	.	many	CASSLALIGGAQYF	TGTGCCAGCAGCTTAGCGTTGATAGGCGGGGCCCAGTACTTC
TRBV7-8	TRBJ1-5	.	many	CASSPDGGLGGQPQHF	TGTGCCAGCAGCCCGGACGGGGGCCTGGGCGGTCAGCCCCAGCATTTT
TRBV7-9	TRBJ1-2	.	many	CASSPTDPSGGYTF	TGTGCCAGCAGCCCGACAGACCCCTCTGGTGGCTACACCTTC
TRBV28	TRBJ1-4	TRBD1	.	CASRGGQGREKLFF	TGTGCCAGCAGGGGGGGACAGGGTCGTGAAAAACTGTTTTTT
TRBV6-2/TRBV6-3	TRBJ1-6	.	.	CASWAVSYNSPLHF	TGTGCCAGCTGGGCGGTCTCCTATAATTCACCCCTCCACTTT
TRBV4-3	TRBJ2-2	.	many	CASSQEGPGNTGELFF	TGCGCCAGCAGCCAAGAAGGTCCAGGGAACACCGGGGAGCTGTTTTTT
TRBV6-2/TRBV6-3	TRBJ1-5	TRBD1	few	CASSWEKDRGKSNQPQHF	TGTGCCAGCAGCTGGGAGAAGGACAGGGGCAAAAGCAATCAGCCCCAGCATTTT
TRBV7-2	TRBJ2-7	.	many	CASSLVGATKLYEQYF	TGTGCCAGCAGCTTAGTAGGGGCGACAAAACTCTACGAGCAGTACTTC
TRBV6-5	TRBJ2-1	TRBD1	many	CASSSLRDRGSNEQFF	TGTGCCAGCAGTTCGCTCCGGGACAGGGGAAGTAATGAGCAGTTCTTC
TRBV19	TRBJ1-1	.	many	CASSKNRVTEAFF	TGTGCCAGTAGCAAAAACAGGGTCACTGAAGCTTTCTTT
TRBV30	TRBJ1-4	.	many	CAWSATNRGEKLFF	TGTGCCTGGAGCGCGACGAATCGAGGTGAAAAACTGTTTTTT
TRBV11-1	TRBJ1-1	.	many	CASSLRRPMNTEAFF	TGTGCCAGCAGCTTAAGGAGACCCATGAACACTGAAGCTTTCTTT
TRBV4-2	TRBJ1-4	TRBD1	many	CASSNRGLNEKLFF	TGTGCCAGCAGCAACAGGGGGTTAAATGAAAAACTGTTTTTT
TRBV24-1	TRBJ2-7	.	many	CATSLSGEYEQYF	TGTGCCACCAGTCTCTCAGGGGAGTACGAGCAGTACTTC
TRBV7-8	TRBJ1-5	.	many	CASSSNRDSQPQHF	TGTGCCAGCAGCTCAAACCGGGACTCTCAGCCCCAGCATTTT
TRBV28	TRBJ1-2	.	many	CASTSERGVSGYTF	TGTGCCAGCACGTCCGAAAGAGGGGTCTCTGGCTACACCTTC
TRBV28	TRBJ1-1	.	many	CASSPTGTGNTEAFF	TGTGCCAGCAGTCCCACCGGGACGGGGAACACTGAAGCTTTCTTT
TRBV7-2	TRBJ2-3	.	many	CASSFGPPGADTQYF	TGTGCCAGCAGCTTTGGCCCCCCAGGGGCAGATACGCAGTATTTT
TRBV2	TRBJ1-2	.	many	CASHRDPNYGYTF	TGTGCCAGCCACAGGGATCCTAACTATGGCTACACCTTC
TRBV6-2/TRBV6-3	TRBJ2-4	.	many	CASSYSQNDIQYF	TGTGCCAGCAGTTACTCGCAGAATGACATTCAGTACTTC
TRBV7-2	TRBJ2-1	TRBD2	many	CASSPSGGGYNEQFF	TGTGCCAGCAGCCCCAGCGGGGGGGGATACAATGAGCAGTTCTTC
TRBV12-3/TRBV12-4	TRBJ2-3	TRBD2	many	CASTAGLAGVSTDTQYF	TGTGCCAGCACCGCCGGATTAGCGGGGGTTTCCACAGATACGCAGTATTTT
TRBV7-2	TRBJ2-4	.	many	CASSSGRGCGKNIQYF	TGTGCCAGCAGCTCCGGACGGGGCTGCGGCAAAAACATTCAGTACTTC
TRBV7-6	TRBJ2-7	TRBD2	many	CASSYGLGGYYEQYF	TGTGCCAGCAGCTACGGACTAGGCGGCTACTACGAGCAGTACTTC
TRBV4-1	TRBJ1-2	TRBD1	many	CASSQDPTGGLLGYTF	TGCGCCAGCAGCCAAGATCCCACAGGGGGTCTTTTGGGCTACACCTTC
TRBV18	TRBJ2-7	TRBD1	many	CASKLGQAYEQYF	TGTGCCAGTAAACTTGGACAGGCCTACGAGCAGTACTTC
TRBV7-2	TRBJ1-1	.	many	CASSLDRRGAFF	TGTGCCAGCAGCTTAGATCGGAGGGGAGCTTTCTTT
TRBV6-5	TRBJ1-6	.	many	CASSYSSHLNSPLHF	TGTGCCAGCAGTTACTCGAGTCACCTGAATTCACCCCTCCACTTT
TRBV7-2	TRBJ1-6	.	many	CASSPGEGLNSPLHF	TGTGCCAGCAGCCCGGGGGAAGGGCTTAATTCACCCCTCCACTTT
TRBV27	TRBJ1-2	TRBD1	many	CASSLRQGARGLFGYTF	TGTGCCAGCAGTTTGAGGCAGGGGGCGCGCGGTTTGTTTGGCTACACCTTC
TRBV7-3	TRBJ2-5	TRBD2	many	CASSLSRGGETQYF	TGTGCCAGCAGCTTAAGCCGGGGGGGAGAGACCCAGTACTTC
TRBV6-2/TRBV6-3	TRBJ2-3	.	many	CASSYSTARADTQYF	TGTGCCAGCAGTTACTCCACGGCGAGGGCAGATACGCAGTATTTT
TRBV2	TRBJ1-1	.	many	CASSDAYTEAFF	TGTGCCAGCAGTGACGCCTACACTGAAGCTTTCTTT
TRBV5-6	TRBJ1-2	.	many	CASSLRQQYGYTF	TGTGCCAGCAGCTTGAGGCAGCAATATGGCTACACCTTC
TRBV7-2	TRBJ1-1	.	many	CASSSGGGSTEAFF	TGTGCCAGCAGCTCCGGGGGGGGAAGTACTGAAGCTTTCTTT
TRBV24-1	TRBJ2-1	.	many	CATSEEGIDEQFF	TGTGCCACCAGTGAGGAGGGAATTGATGAGCAGTTCTTC
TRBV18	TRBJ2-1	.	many	CASSQMGEAHNEQFF	TGTGCCAGCTCACAGATGGGAGAGGCTCACAATGAGCAGTTCTTC
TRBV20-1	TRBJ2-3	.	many	CSANGGITQNGDTQYF	TGCAGTGCCAACGGGGGAATCACCCAAAATGGAGATACGCAGTATTTT
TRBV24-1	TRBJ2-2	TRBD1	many	CATSSGGLNTGELFF	TGTGCCACCAGTTCAGGGGGATTGAACACCGGGGAGCTGTTTTTT
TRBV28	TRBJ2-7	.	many	CASTPALGTYEQYF	TGTGCCAGCACCCCGGCACTGGGCACCTACGAGCAGTACTTC
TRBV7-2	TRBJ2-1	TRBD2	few	CASSRRLAGGGEQFF	TGTGCCAGCAGTCGTCGCTTAGCGGGGGGTGGGGAGCAGTTCTTC
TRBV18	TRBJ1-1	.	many	CASSLGGERAFF	TGTGCCAGCTCCCTCGGAGGGGAGAGAGCTTTCTTT
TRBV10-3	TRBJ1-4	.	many	CAISELGGGEKLFF	TGTGCCATCAGTGAGCTCGGGGGAGGTGAAAAACTGTTTTTT
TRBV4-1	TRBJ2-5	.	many	CASSQDVLETQYF	TGCGCCAGCAGCCAGGACGTTCTGGAGACCCAGTACTTC
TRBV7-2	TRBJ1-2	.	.	CASSFGTGIGRYTF	TGTGCCAGCAGCTTCGGTACCGGGATAGGTCGCTACACCTTC
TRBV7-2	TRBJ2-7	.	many	CASSSSIAHEQYF	TGTGCCAGCAGCTCCTCTATTGCCCACGAGCAGTACTTC
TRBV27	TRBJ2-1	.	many	CASSLYAVSLIYNEQFF	TGTGCCAGCAGTTTATACGCCGTGTCTTTGATTTACAATGAGCAGTTCTTC
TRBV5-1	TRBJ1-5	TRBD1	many	CASSLGQGDGSNQPQHF	TGCGCCAGCAGCTTAGGACAGGGGGATGGGAGCAATCAGCCCCAGCATTTT
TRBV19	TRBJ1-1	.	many	CASSIDLDTGSPEAFF	TGTGCCAGTAGTATAGATCTCGACACTGGGAGCCCTGAAGCTTTCTTT
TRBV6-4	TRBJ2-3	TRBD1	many	CASSVTGGTDTQYF	TGTGCCAGCAGTGTTACAGGGGGCACAGATACGCAGTATTTT
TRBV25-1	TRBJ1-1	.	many	CASSERGNTEAFF	TGTGCCAGCAGTGAAAGGGGTAACACTGAAGCTTTCTTT
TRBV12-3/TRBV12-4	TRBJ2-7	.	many	CASSLNIGGYEQYF	TGTGCCAGCAGTTTAAACATCGGGGGCTACGAGCAGTACTTC